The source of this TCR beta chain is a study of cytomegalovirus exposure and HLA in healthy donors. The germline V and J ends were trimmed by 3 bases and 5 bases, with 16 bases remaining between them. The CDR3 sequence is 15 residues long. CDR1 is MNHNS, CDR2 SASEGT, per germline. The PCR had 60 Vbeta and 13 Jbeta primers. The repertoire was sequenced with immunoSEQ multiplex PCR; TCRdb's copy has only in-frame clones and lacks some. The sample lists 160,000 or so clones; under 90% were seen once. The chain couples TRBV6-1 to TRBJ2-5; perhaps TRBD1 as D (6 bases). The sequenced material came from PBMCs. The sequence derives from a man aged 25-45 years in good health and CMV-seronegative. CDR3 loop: CASSEWQGSRETQYF. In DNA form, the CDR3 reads TGTGCCAGCAGTGAGTGGCAGGGGAGCCGGGAGACCCAGTACTTC.